The clone carrying this T cell receptor beta chain was observed once. Its antigen remains unknown. The record originates from a study of cytomegalovirus exposure and HLA in healthy donors. Study-wide results and caveats: With later analysis, a missense DCLRE1C variant became linked to TCR beta V- and J-gene trimming. Later, an analysis found that common viral pathogens appeared to be linked with several of the most significant clusters. Per a prior analysis, the majority of TCR beta V segments were productive roughly 90% or roughly 30% of the time.

With 1 base removed from V and 3 bases from J, the gap between germline ends came to 10 bases. In germline, CDR1 is SGHRS, CDR2 YFSETQ. CDR3 size: 14 residues. Researchers ran the PCR with 60 Vbeta and 13 Jbeta primers. Assay used: immunoSEQ multiplex PCR; TCRdb lists only in-frame clones, some missing. The sample consists of approximately 120,000 clones, 74% of them appearing once. The TCR originated in a human donor in good health. The specimen sequenced was PBMCs. The V call is TRBV5-1, the J call TRBJ1-1; no reliable D call. In nucleotides, the CDR3 is TGCGCCAGCAGCTTGCCAGAGAGGGACACTGAAGCTTTCTTT. Its translation is CASSLPERDTEAFF.